This T cell receptor beta chain emerged from a study of cytomegalovirus exposure and HLA in healthy donors. Whole-study findings and limits: The investigators catalogued 180 or so TCR beta chains as cytomegalovirus-associated. The authors reported that TCR beta sequences could predict HLA-A and HLA-B alleles. These predictions were accurate for most subjects in the first cohort.

This CDR3 region has 14 residues. Trimming took 0 bases from V and 10 from J; bases not matched to a gene: 6. Germline CDR1 reads SGHRS; CDR2 reads YFSETQ. The PCR ran on 60 Vbeta and 13 Jbeta primers. Repertoires were generated with immunoSEQ multiplex PCR, while TCRdb's copy carries only in-frame clones and drops some. Of under 200,000 clones in the sample, about 80% were seen once. Worth noting for this clone: Its antigen is not identified.

The TCR sequence derives from a woman in her thirties or forties in good health and CMV-seronegative. The sequencing input was PBMCs. The chain combines TRBV5-1 with TRBJ2-1; 8 nucleotides align to TRBD1. This chain's CDR3 is CASSLGQGAGEQFF. The DNA of the CDR3 is TGCGCCAGCAGCTTGGGCCAGGGGGCGGGGGAGCAGTTCTTC.